One sample yielded the 20 T cell receptor beta chains listed below, sequenced in a study of chemoradiotherapy in HPV16-positive cancers. Clones were read by immunoSEQ multiplex PCR, and TCRdb kept only the in-frame ones, dropping some. Of several thousand clones in the sample, approximately 94% were seen once. The sample was gathered from a patient who underwent chemoradiotherapy. The receptors were gathered from a human donor with HPV-associated anogenital cancer.

This chain connects TRBV7-9 to TRBJ1-2; D unresolved. The CDR3 loop spans 13 amino acids. Germline V CDR1 and CDR2: SEHNR, FQNEAQ (reference sequence). V was clipped by 5 bases and J by 2 bases, with 9 bases between them. The DNA for the CDR3 is TGTGCCAGCAGCCATAAGGGAAACTATGGCTACACCTTC. Amino acids: CASSHKGNYGYTF.

The chain is built from TRBV30 and TRBJ2-7; TRBD1 matches at 8 bases. The CDR3 spans 15 residues. Germline V gene lookup returns CDR1 GTSNPN and CDR2 SVGIG (reference sequence). Trimming cost V 5 bases and J 6 bases; bases outside gene matches: 15. CDR3 nucleotides: TGTGCCTGGCGACCGGAGGACAGGGAATTAGGCGAGCAGTACTTC. Translating gives CAWRPEDRELGEQYF.

The V call is TRBV7-3, the J call TRBJ2-2, with 10 nucleotides matching TRBD1. This CDR3 region has 14 residues. Germline assignment: CDR1 SGHTA and CDR2 FQGTGA. Trimming cost V 3 bases and J 7 bases; bases outside gene matches: 2. The CDR3 DNA reads as TGTGCCAGCAGCTTTGGACAGGGGGGCGGGGAGCTGTTTTTT. Translated, it gives CASSFGQGGGELFF.

V is TRBV4-2 and J is TRBJ2-7; 12 positions agree with TRBD2. This CDR3 comprises 14 residues. Per germline, CDR1 LGHNA and CDR2 YNFKEQ. With 3 bases clipped from V and 5 bases from J, the junction kept 2 bases outside the gene matches. CDR3 nucleotide sequence: TGTGCCAGCAGCCAGAGGACTAGCGGGGACGAGCAGTACTTC. Encoded protein: CASSQRTSGDEQYF.

The rearrangement joins TRBV7-2 to TRBJ2-1, with TRBD1 identical over 9 bases. The CDR3 totals 14 residues. V lost 1 base and J lost 8; bases outside the gene matches: 3. Germline CDR1 SGHTA, CDR2 FQGNSA. This CDR3 reads CASSLDRGPHEQFF. Here the CDR3 DNA reads TGTGCCAGCAGCTTAGACAGGGGGCCCCATGAGCAGTTCTTC. Full variable domain (missing parts from reference TRBV7-2 and TRBJ2-1): GAGVSQSPSNKVTEKGKDVELRCDPISGHTALYWYRQSLGQGLEFLIYFQGNSAPDKSGLPSDRFSAERTGGSVSTLTIQRTQQEDSAVYLCASSLDRGPHEQFFGPGTRLTVL.

The gene calls are TRBV10-3 and TRBJ1-2; possible D gene TRBD1, 6 bases. Per the germline V gene, CDR1 is ENHRY and CDR2 is SYGVKD. V dropped 0 bases and J dropped 4 bases, with 9 bases sitting between them. The CDR3 totals 14 residues. CDR3 in DNA: TGTGCCATCAGTGAGTCTGACAGGAGCTATGGCTACACCTTC. Protein: CAISESDRSYGYTF.

The chain uses TRBV30 and TRBJ1-1; 7 bases are a match to TRBD1. This CDR3 spans 12 amino acids. Germline V gene lookup returns CDR1 GTSNPN and CDR2 SVGIG (reference sequence). The J segment lost 8 bases and the V segment lost 5 bases, leaving 8 bases of the junction unmatched. The CDR3 spells CAWGQVSREAFF. DNA for the CDR3: TGTGCCTGGGGACAGGTCTCCAGGGAAGCTTTCTTT.

The chain links TRBV25-1 to TRBJ1-1; no reliable D call. Germline lookup yields CDR1 MGHDK and CDR2 SYGVNS. The length of the CDR3 is 11 residues. V lost 6 bases and J 1 base, leaving 3 bases between the germline ends. The CDR3 coding sequence is TGTGCCAGCAGACAGAACACTGAAGCTTTCTTT. It codes for CASRQNTEAFF. Variable domain in full (rest from reference TRBV25-1 and TRBJ1-1): EADIYQTPRYLVIGTGKKITLECSQTMGHDKMYWYQQDPGMELHLIHYSYGVNSTEKGDLSSESTVSRIRTEHFPLTLESARPSHTSQYLCASRQNTEAFFGQGTRLTVV.

V and J are TRBV19 and TRBJ2-5; 9 bases match TRBD2. J lost 5 bases, V lost 7 bases, and 11 bases had no gene match. CDR1 LNHDA and CDR2 SQIVND come from the germline V gene (reference sequence). The CDR3 runs to 15 residues. CDR3 nucleotides: TGTGCCAGTACCCCGGCGGGAGGGGCGAAGGAGACCCAGTACTTC. Encoded protein: CASTPAGGAKETQYF.

The rearrangement joins TRBV4-3 to TRBJ2-2; no definite D call. Deletions cut 0 bases from V and 0 bases from J, with 11 bases between. The CDR3 runs to 17 residues. The germline V gene has CDR1 LGHNA and CDR2 YSLEER. The CDR3 here is CASSQETSHTNTGELFF. The CDR3 DNA reads TGCGCCAGCAGCCAAGAGACATCCCATACGAACACCGGGGAGCTGTTTTTT.

The chain is built from TRBV19 and TRBJ2-1; 11 bases match TRBD2. Germline V gene sequence: CDR1 LNHDA, CDR2 SQIVND (reference sequence). Germline trimming cut 4 bases from V and 7 bases from J; bases unmatched to any gene: 3. The CDR3 length is 14 residues. This chain's CDR3 is CASSTSGGMNEQFF. DNA for the CDR3: TGTGCCAGTAGTACTAGCGGGGGGATGAATGAGCAGTTCTTC.

Here the CDR3 reads CASSTAWGHWDSNYGYTF. The CDR3 coding sequence is TGTGCCAGCAGCACAGCCTGGGGACATTGGGACTCTAACTATGGCTACACCTTC. The J gene is TRBJ1-2, the V gene TRBV7-2, with a possible D match to TRBD1 (6 bases). The CDR3 covers 18 residues. Trimming pared 5 bases from V and 0 bases from J, leaving 22 bases between. The V gene's germline CDR1 is SGHTA and CDR2 FQGNSA.

The chain recombines TRBV30 with TRBJ1-2, with D uncertain. The CDR3 runs 13 residues. Germline CDR1 and CDR2: GTSNPN and SVGIG (reference sequence). The V gene lost 2 bases and the J gene lost 7 bases, with 14 bases spanning the gap. The CDR3 reads CAWSKAGLLGYTF. CDR3 nucleotides: TGTGCCTGGAGTAAGGCAGGCCTTCTTGGCTACACCTTC.

The rearrangement joins TRBV6-5 to TRBJ2-1; tentatively, D is TRBD1 or TRBD2 (6 bases each). The CDR3 totals 15 residues. Looked up from germline, CDR1 is MNHEY and CDR2 is SVGAGI. The V and J ends lost 0 bases and 6 bases respectively, with 12 bases between them. Here the CDR3 DNA reads TGTGCCAGCAGTTACTCCCCGGGGGCGTCCAATGAGCAGTTCTTC. Translated: CASSYSPGASNEQFF.

The rearrangement links TRBV28 to TRBJ2-5; D gene uncertain. The CDR3 extends over 13 amino acids. Trimming shortened V by 6 bases and J by 2 bases, and 10 bases separated the two germline ends. Germline V CDR1 and CDR2: MDHEN, SYDVKM. The CDR3 nucleotides read TGTGCCAGCAGCTTACCGGTACAAGAGACCCAGTACTTC. Amino acid sequence: CASSLPVQETQYF.

The chain carries TRBV6-1 and TRBJ1-1, with 11 bases identical to TRBD1. With V trimmed by 7 bases and J by 11 bases, 9 bases remained unmatched. CDR1 MNHNS and CDR2 SASEGT come from the germline V gene. The CDR3 is 13 amino acids. The CDR3 protein is CASTWTGGREAFF. The CDR3 bases are TGTGCCAGCACCTGGACAGGGGGCCGTGAGGCTTTCTTT.

This chain connects TRBV7-9 to TRBJ2-5; TRBD1 matches at 7 bases. J was trimmed by 0 bases and V by 3 bases; bases with no gene match: 4. Germline assignment: CDR1 SEHNR and CDR2 FQNEAQ (reference sequence). The CDR3 totals 15 residues. The CDR3 sequence is CASSFRDSDQETQYF. DNA of the CDR3: TGTGCCAGCAGCTTCCGGGACAGCGACCAAGAGACCCAGTACTTC.

The V gene is TRBV29-1, the J gene TRBJ2-7; D gene uncertain. V was shortened by 1 base and J by 0 bases, with 13 bases between the two germline ends. The CDR3 loop spans 15 amino acids. Germline CDR1 SQVTM, CDR2 ANQGSEA. The CDR3 reads CSVEVLEFTSYEQYF. Here the CDR3 DNA reads TGCAGCGTTGAAGTTTTGGAGTTTACCTCCTACGAGCAGTACTTC.

This clone occurred once. The V and J genes are TRBV2 and TRBJ1-2; possibly TRBD1 for D (6 bases). V was trimmed by 3 bases and J by 8 bases, leaving 19 bases between them. CDR1 is SNHLY and CDR2 is FYNNEI in the germline V gene. CDR3 length: 15 residues. The CDR3 nucleotides are TGTGCCAGCAGTGACCCACGGGACACCGGTACCGGCTACACCTTC. Protein: CASSDPRDTGTGYTF.

V and J are TRBV10-3 and TRBJ2-1; D possibly corresponds to TRBD2 (5 bases). Germline V gene sequence: CDR1 ENHRY, CDR2 SYGVKD. Between the trimmed V and J ends, which lost 11 bases and 4 bases, there was a span of 15 bases. The CDR3 has 13 amino acids. The CDR3 spells CAVREGLYNEQFF. The CDR3 DNA follows: TGTGCCGTCCGGGAAGGACTGTACAATGAGCAGTTCTTC.